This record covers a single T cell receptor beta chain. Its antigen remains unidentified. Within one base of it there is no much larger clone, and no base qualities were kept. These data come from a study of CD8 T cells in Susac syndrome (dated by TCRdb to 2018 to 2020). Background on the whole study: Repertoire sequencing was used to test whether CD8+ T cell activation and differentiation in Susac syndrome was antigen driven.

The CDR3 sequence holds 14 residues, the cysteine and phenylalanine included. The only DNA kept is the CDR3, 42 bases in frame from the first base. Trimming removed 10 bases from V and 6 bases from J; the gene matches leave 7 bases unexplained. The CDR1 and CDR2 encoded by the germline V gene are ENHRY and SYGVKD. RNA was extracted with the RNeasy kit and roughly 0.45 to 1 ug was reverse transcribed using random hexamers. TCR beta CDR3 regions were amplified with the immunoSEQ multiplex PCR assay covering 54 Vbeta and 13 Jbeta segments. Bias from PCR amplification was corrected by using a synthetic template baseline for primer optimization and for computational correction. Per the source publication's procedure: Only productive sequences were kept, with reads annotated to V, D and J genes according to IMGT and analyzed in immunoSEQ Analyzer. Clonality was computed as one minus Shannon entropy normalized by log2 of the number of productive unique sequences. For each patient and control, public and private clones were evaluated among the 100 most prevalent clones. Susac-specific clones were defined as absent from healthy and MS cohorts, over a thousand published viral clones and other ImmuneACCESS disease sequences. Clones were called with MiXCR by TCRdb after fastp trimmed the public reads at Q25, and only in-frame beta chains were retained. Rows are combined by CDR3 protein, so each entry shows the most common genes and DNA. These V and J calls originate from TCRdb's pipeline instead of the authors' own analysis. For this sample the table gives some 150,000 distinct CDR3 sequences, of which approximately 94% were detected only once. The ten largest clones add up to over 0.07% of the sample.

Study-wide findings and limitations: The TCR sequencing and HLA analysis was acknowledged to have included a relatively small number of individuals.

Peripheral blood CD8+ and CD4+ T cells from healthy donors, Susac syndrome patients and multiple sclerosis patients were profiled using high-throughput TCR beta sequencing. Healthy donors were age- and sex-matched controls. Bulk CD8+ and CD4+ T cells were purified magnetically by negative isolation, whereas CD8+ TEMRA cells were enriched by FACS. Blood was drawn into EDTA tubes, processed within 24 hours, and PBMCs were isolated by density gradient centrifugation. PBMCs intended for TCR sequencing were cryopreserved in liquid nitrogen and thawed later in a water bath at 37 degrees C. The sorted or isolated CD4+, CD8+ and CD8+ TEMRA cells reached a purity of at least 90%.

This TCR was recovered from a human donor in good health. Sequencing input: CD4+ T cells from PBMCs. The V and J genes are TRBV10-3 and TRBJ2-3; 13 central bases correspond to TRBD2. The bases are TGTGCCACATTACTAGCGGGAGGGGCGGATACGCAGTATTTT. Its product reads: CATLLAGGADTQYF.